Shown below are 26 T cell receptor beta chains from a single sample sequenced in a study of tumor-infiltrating lymphocytes in primary liver carcinoma. Unsorted bulk tissue, roughly 19-33 mg of it, served as the source for co-extraction of RNA and DNA. Constant-region priming of roughly 0.45 ug total RNA yielded TCR beta cDNA. Investigators got TCR beta libraries out of three nested multiplex PCR rounds, done with slightly modified ARM-PCR. Primers for the first two PCR rounds were TRBV1-TRBV30 forward primers and a C-beta reverse primer (roughly 9 cycles per round). Each CDR3 protein gets one entry after TCRdb re-called the multiplex PCR reads with MiXCR. Found here are tens of thousands of distinct CDR3 sequences, 65% to 80% of them singletons; the top ten hold 19%. Sequencing used liver tumor tissue from sampling region 1. Indicated subset: tumor region T1, superior pole. Source of these receptors: a middle-aged man with primary liver carcinoma and hepatitis B virus infection.

This clonotype has a count of ten or more. V is TRBV7-9 and J is TRBJ2-3, with D unclear. CDR1 is SEHNR and CDR2 is FQNEAQ in the germline V gene (reference sequence). CDR3 length: 13 residues. V lost 4 bases and J lost 5, with 10 bases in between. CDR3 sequence: CASSSYGIDTQYF. The CDR3 DNA follows: TGTGCCAGCAGCTCCTATGGGATAGATACGCAGTATTTT.

Judged by abundance, this clonotype is medium-sized. The V gene is TRBV2, the J gene TRBJ2-7; 10 bases agree with TRBD2. The V segment lost 5 bases and the J segment 2 bases; nucleotides outside the gene matches: 6. This CDR3 has 15 residues. Germline CDR1 is SNHLY and CDR2 is FYNNEI. The CDR3 DNA reads TGTGCCAGCAGTCGAGGGGGACTAGCGCCCTACGAGCAGTACTTC. It is translated as CASSRGGLAPYEQYF.

The chain is built from TRBV6-1 and TRBJ2-5; the D gene is possibly TRBD2 (5 bases). Germline V gene lookup returns CDR1 MNHNS and CDR2 SASEGT. The CDR3 totals 17 residues. V lost 6 bases and J lost 2, with 22 bases in between. Here the CDR3 reads CASSASTRVNRQETQYF. In DNA form, the CDR3 reads TGTGCCAGCAGCGCTAGCACGAGGGTAAACCGTCAAGAGACCCAGTACTTC.

In regard to this clonotype: One end of the junction fails to match germline, which may point to a read error. The chain links TRBV29-1 to TRBJ1-1; D remains ambiguous. Germline V gives CDR1 SQVTM, CDR2 ANQGSEA. CDR3 length: 13 amino acids. CDR3 region: CSAQTLGKTEAFF. Written as DNA, the CDR3 is TGCAGCGCCCAGACCCTGGGGAAAACTGAAGCTTTCTTC.

As to this clonotype: An end of the junction differs from the germline gene, which may be a read error. The J gene is TRBJ2-1, the V gene TRBV6-5, with unresolved D. CDR3 size: 16 residues. The germline V gene encodes CDR1 MNHEY and CDR2 SVGAGI. CDR3 loop: CAGSYSWVKPYNEHFF. CDR3 nucleotides: TGTGCCGGCAGTTACTCGTGGGTGAAACCCTACAATGAGCACTTCTTC.

A remark on this clonotype: The junction does not match germline at one end; this may be a read error. The V and J genes are TRBV6-2 or TRBV6-3 and TRBJ2-7, with D maybe TRBD2 (6 bases). From germline, CDR1 is MNHEY and CDR2 SVGEGT. CDR3 length equals 15 residues. The CDR3 DNA is TGTGCCAGCAGTTACACTAACGGGAGCTCCTACGAGCAGTGCTTC. Amino acid sequence: CASSYTNGSSYEQCF.

With respect to this clonotype: As the CDR3 is not closed by the conserved phenylalanine or tryptophan, this likely results from a read error. The rearrangement links TRBV11-2 to TRBJ2-3; D call uncertain. The germline gives CDR1 SGHAT, CDR2 FQNNGV. This CDR3 region has 12 residues. CDR3 sequence: CVSSLLTDTQYS. The CDR3 bases are TGTGTCAGCAGCTTATTGACAGATACGCAGTATTCT.

With respect to this clonotype: The CDR3 end shows no conserved phenylalanine or tryptophan, and so a read error is likely. CDR3: CASCSGQGEETQYY. CDR3 bases: TGTGCCAGCTGTTCGGGACAGGGGGAAGAGACCCAGTACTAC. The rearrangement uses TRBV6-6 and TRBJ2-5; 11 positions agree with TRBD1. CDR1 and CDR2 (germline): MNHNY, SVGAGI (reference sequence). The CDR3 contains 14 residues. V shed 8 bases, J shed 3 bases, and the junction held 5 bases outside the gene matches.

This clonotype appeared many times. J is TRBJ2-7 and V is TRBV30; D may match TRBD1 or TRBD2 (5 bases each). Per germline, CDR1 GTSNPN and CDR2 SVGIG (reference sequence). Trimming took off 8 bases at V and 3 bases at J, with 14 bases between the two ends. The CDR3 is 12 residues long. CDR3 DNA sequence: TGTGCCGTGGGACGGTTAGGCTACGAGCAGTACTTC. This encodes CAVGRLGYEQYF.

V and J are TRBV5-1 and TRBJ2-2; D gene ambiguous. The V end lost 10 bases, the J end lost 4 bases, and 14 bases lay between the germline ends. There are 13 residues in the CDR3. In germline, CDR1 is SGHRS, CDR2 YFSETQ. Here the CDR3 reads CAGFQESTGELFF. CDR3 sequence (DNA): TGCGCCGGCTTTCAGGAGAGCACCGGGGAGCTGTTTTTT.

Of note for this clonotype: A read error is likely, as this CDR3 ends without the conserved phenylalanine or tryptophan. The rearrangement joins TRBV11-2 to TRBJ2-5, with 7 bases lining up with TRBD2. Germline values: CDR1 SGHAT, CDR2 FQNNGV. The CDR3 has 14 amino acids. CDR3: CASSLVGGGETQYI. CDR3 DNA sequence: TGTGCCAGCAGCTTAGTTGGGGGGGGAGAGACTCAGTACATC.

This clonotype appeared a single time. Since the CDR3 does not end with the conserved phenylalanine or tryptophan, this likely comes from a read error. The DNA is omitted, as the CDR3 cannot be located on it reliably, and the CDR3 follows TCRdb's listing. The chain uses TRBV11-2 and TRBJ2-5; the DNA was not used to check the table's D call, TRBD2. Germline V gene lookup returns CDR1 SGHAT and CDR2 FQNNGV. With termini counted, the CDR3 has 16 amino acids. The CDR3 spells CASSLVPTSGQETHYL.

In the case of this clonotype: Sequence at one end of the junction differs from germline and may be a read error. The chain carries TRBV6-5 and TRBJ2-7; D is ambiguous. CDR3 length: 12 amino acids. Germline values: CDR1 MNHEY, CDR2 SVGAGI. The CDR3 sequence: CASSTGLYEQYF. The CDR3 region has the DNA TGCGCCAGCAGTACCGGGCTGTACGAGCAGTACTTC.

The gene calls are TRBV6-2 or TRBV6-3 and TRBJ1-2, with unresolved D. The V and J ends lost 9 bases and 1 base respectively, with 15 bases between them. This CDR3 is built from 14 residues. Per the germline V gene, CDR1 is MNHEY and CDR2 is SVGEGT. CDR3 in DNA: TGTGCCAGTAGTCCACTCGGGAGTAACTATGGCTACACCTTC. This gives the protein CASSPLGSNYGYTF.

This clonotype was recorded at least ten times. V gene TRBV5-4 combines with J gene TRBJ1-5; 10 nucleotides match TRBD1. The trim removed 0 bases at V and 1 base at J, leaving 1 base unmatched. The CDR3 spans 16 residues. The germline CDR1 and CDR2 sequences are SGHNT and YYREEE (reference sequence). For the CDR3, the DNA is TGTGCCAGCAGCTTGGGGGGACAGGGGAGCAATCAGCCCCAGCATTTT. Amino acid sequence: CASSLGGQGSNQPQHF. Full variable domain (rest looked up from reference TRBV5-4 and TRBJ1-5): ETGVTQSPTHLIKTRGQQVTLRCSSQSGHNTVSWYQQALGQGPQFIFQYYREEENGRGNFPPRFSGLQFPNYSSELNVNALELDDSALYLCASSLGGQGSNQPQHFGDGTRLSIL.

Turning to this clonotype: Sequence at one end of the junction differs from germline and may be a read error. V gene TRBV6-5 combines with J gene TRBJ2-2, with D possibly TRBD1 on 6 matching bases. The CDR3 consists of 14 residues. Germline V gene lookup returns CDR1 MNHEY and CDR2 SVGAGI. The CDR3 sequence: CACSYSRDTGESFF. The CDR3 coding sequence is TGTGCCTGCAGTTACTCTCGGGACACCGGGGAGTCGTTTTTT.

This clonotype was seen a handful of times. A much larger clone sits a single nucleotide away, making a read error possible. This rearrangement joins TRBV6-1 to TRBJ2-5; D is uncertain. Germline V gives CDR1 MNHNS, CDR2 SASEGT. This CDR3 contains 15 residues. The CDR3 spells CAGSEQNRLPETQYF. CDR3 DNA sequence: TGTGCCGGCAGTGAACAGAACAGACTTCCAGAGACCCAGTACTTC.

V is TRBV5-4 and J is TRBJ2-7; TRBD1 matches 7 bases. There are 15 residues in the CDR3. Trimming cost V 4 bases and J 7 bases; bases outside gene matches: 14. CDR1 is SGHNT, CDR2 YYREEE, per germline (reference sequence). The CDR3 protein is CASSPSPDRFGEQYF. The CDR3 DNA reads as TGTGCCAGCAGCCCGTCGCCGGACAGGTTCGGTGAGCAGTACTTC. Filled out from reference TRBV5-4 and TRBJ2-7, the complete variable domain reads ETGVTQSPTHLIKTRGQQVTLRCSSQSGHNTVSWYQQALGQGPQFIFQYYREEENGRGNFPPRFSGLQFPNYSSELNVNALELDDSALYLCASSPSPDRFGEQYFGPGTRLTVT.

The rearrangement links TRBV11-2 to TRBJ2-1, with TRBD1 identical over 7 bases. V was pared by 3 bases and J by 10 bases, with 18 bases of the junction left unmatched. The CDR3 is made up of 17 amino acids. CDR1 SGHAT and CDR2 FQNNGV come from the germline V gene. The CDR3 loop reads CASSLGTVGSTCNEQFF. CDR3 nucleotide sequence: TGTGCCAGCAGCTTGGGGACAGTAGGGAGCACCTGCAACGAGCAGTTCTTC.

The genes are TRBV12-3 or TRBV12-4 and TRBJ2-1, with 7 bases identical to TRBD2. The CDR3 length is 14 residues. V shed 9 bases and J 9 bases; nucleotides not matched to a gene: 14. CDR3 region: CASIGPAGLGEQFF. CDR3 DNA sequence: TGTGCCAGTATTGGACCAGCGGGGCTTGGTGAGCAGTTCTTC.

J is TRBJ2-7 and V is TRBV12-3 or TRBV12-4; maybe TRBD2 (5 bases). The CDR3 is made up of 13 amino acids. Trimming took off 5 bases at V and 4 bases at J, with 12 bases between the two ends. The CDR3 loop reads CASSPRRSYEQYF. In nucleotides, the CDR3 is TGTGCCAGCAGTCCTCGGAGGTCATACGAGCAGTACTTC.

J is TRBJ2-7 and V is TRBV20-1; D is unclear. This CDR3 is built from 13 residues. CDR1 and CDR2 from the germline V gene are DFQATT and SNEGSKA (reference sequence). Deletions cut 6 bases from V and 2 bases from J, with 14 bases between. In DNA, the CDR3 is TGCAGTGCATTAAGGAACAACACCTACGAGCAGTACTTC. As protein: CSALRNNTYEQYF.

V usage is TRBV7-9 and J usage is TRBJ2-7; D may be TRBD1 (8 bases). Germline lookup yields CDR1 SEHNR and CDR2 FQNEAQ (reference sequence). The V gene lost 2 bases and the J gene lost 3 bases, with 14 bases spanning the gap. The CDR3 contains 15 residues. The CDR3 DNA reads TGTGCCAGCAGCTTAACAGGGGGGGCCTGCTACGAGCAGTACTTC. Its protein product is CASSLTGGACYEQYF. Full variable domain (remainder filled in from reference TRBV7-9 and TRBJ2-7): DTGVSQNPRHKITKRGQNVTFRCDPISEHNRLYWYRQTLGQGPEFLTYFQNEAQLEKSRLLSDRFSAERPKGSFSTLEIQRTEQGDSAMYLCASSLTGGACYEQYFGPGTRLTVT.

This clonotype was observed at least ten times. This chain joins TRBV4-1 and TRBJ2-2; possible D gene TRBD1, 5 bases. CDR3 length: 16 amino acids. V shed 0 bases and J shed 4 bases, with 12 bases lying between them. The germline CDR1 and CDR2 sequences are MGHRA and YSYEKL. In DNA, the CDR3 is TGCGCCAGCAGCCAAGAGTCGACAGCGCGCACCGGGGAGCTGTTTTTT. Amino acid sequence: CASSQESTARTGELFF.

CDR3 in amino acids: CASSSWPMLGFF. The CDR3 DNA reads TGTGCCAGCAGTTCCTGGCCCATGCTGGGGTTCTTC. This chain links TRBV11-2 with TRBJ2-1; D remains ambiguous. CDR1 is SGHAT, CDR2 FQNNGV, per germline. V was shortened by 6 bases and J by 15 bases, with 18 bases between the two germline ends. CDR3 length equals 12 residues.

This clonotype was recorded only once. In this CDR3 the conserved last residue, phenylalanine or tryptophan, is missing, so a read error is likely. The DNA is omitted, as the CDR3 cannot be located on it reliably, and the CDR3 follows TCRdb's listing. The genes are TRBV6-1 and TRBJ2-7; TRBD2, the table's D call, was not compared with the DNA. The CDR3 is made up of 18 amino acids, end residues included. Germline V gene lookup returns CDR1 MNHNS and CDR2 SASEGT. CDR3 region: CASIFQTSGALSSYEQYL.